A selection of T cell receptor beta chains follows, all from one sample in a study of blood T cell repertoires in COVID-19. TCRdb's copy holds only in-frame clones and misses some; the assay was immunoSEQ multiplex PCR. The data show about 280,000 clones, 75% to 95% seen once. The sample consisted of PBMCs or T cells enriched from blood (not recorded which). These receptors were collected from a man aged 40-50 years who had been exposed to COVID-19. Both conserved end residues are part of each CDR3.

v_call,j_call,cdr3_aa
TRBV6-5,TRBJ1-1,CASSPGTGVREAFF
TRBV28,TRBJ2-2,CASSSYRQENTGELFF
TRBV2,TRBJ2-7,CASSGTSGSREQYF
TRBV24-1,TRBJ2-1,CATSDLTSGVRGNEQFF
TRBV2,TRBJ1-2,CASRRAAASPNYGYTF
TRBV7-2,TRBJ2-2,CASSGRNSGELFF
TRBV27,TRBJ2-3,CASSPSGDITDTQYF
TRBV3-1/TRBV3-2,TRBJ2-3,CASSSWTSGIGGTQYF
TRBV29-1,TRBJ1-3,CSVAFSGNTIYF
TRBV9,TRBJ2-2,CASSAPTSGGVDTGELFF
TRBV4-3,TRBJ2-1,CASSHGLAGEVNYNEQFF